A single sample gave rise to the 23 T cell receptor beta chains below, sequenced in a study of blood T cell repertoires in COVID-19. Method: immunoSEQ multiplex PCR; TCRdb's copy keeps in-frame clones and lacks some. The data contain around 300,000 clones, around 86% of them singletons. What was sequenced was peripheral blood. Every receptor here comes from a man aged 50 to 60 with acute or convalescent COVID-19.

The V gene is TRBV11-2, the J gene TRBJ2-2; D remains unclear. This CDR3 region has 14 residues. V dropped 8 bases and J dropped 6 bases, with 16 bases sitting between them. Germline loops: CDR1 SGHAT, CDR2 FQNNGV. As DNA, the CDR3 is TGTGCCAGCTTCACCCAAAATGGGCCCGGGGAGCTGTTTTTT. Translation: CASFTQNGPGELFF.

The chain joins TRBV3-1 (or the pseudogene TRBV3-2) to TRBJ2-2; possibly TRBD2 for D (6 bases). CDR3 size: 14 residues. The V gene's germline CDR1 is LGHDT and CDR2 YNNKEL (reference sequence). Trimming took 3 bases from V and 6 from J, leaving 11 bases between them. The CDR3 region has the DNA TGTGCCAGCAGCCAGGGGACTGCCTCCGGGGAGCTGTTTTTT. It encodes CASSQGTASGELFF.

The J gene is TRBJ1-3, the V gene TRBV9, with TRBD1 as a possible D gene (5 bases). Germline V CDR1 and CDR2: SGDLS, YYNGEE. Trimming pared 0 bases from V and 0 bases from J, leaving 16 bases between. The CDR3 has 18 amino acids. The CDR3 DNA reads TGTGCCAGCAGCGTAGGCAGGGATAGATACTTCTCTGGAAACACCATATATTTT. It translates to CASSVGRDRYFSGNTIYF.

The chain recombines TRBV7-9 with TRBJ2-7, with D possibly matching TRBD1 (6 bases). This CDR3 region has 13 residues. The germline V gene encodes CDR1 SEHNR and CDR2 FQNEAQ (reference sequence). The V and J ends lost 7 bases and 4 bases respectively, with 14 bases between them. The CDR3 spells CASTPGTLYEQYF. As DNA, the CDR3 is TGTGCCAGCACCCCTGGGACACTGTACGAGCAGTACTTC.

Here the CDR3 DNA reads TGCGCCAGCAGCCAGGGGCAGGGCTATGGCTACACCTTC. Protein: CASSQGQGYGYTF. The rearrangement uses TRBV4-1 and TRBJ1-2, with D perhaps matching TRBD1 (5 bases). In germline, CDR1 is MGHRA, CDR2 YSYEKL. With 3 bases removed from V and 4 bases from J, the gap between germline ends came to 9 bases. The CDR3 runs to 13 residues.

The chain combines TRBV5-4 with TRBJ2-7; TRBD2 matches at 8 bases. V was clipped by 4 bases and J by 3 bases; unmatched bases: 12. Looked up from germline, CDR1 is SGHNT and CDR2 is YYREEE (reference sequence). The CDR3 has 16 residues. The CDR3 DNA is TGTGCCAGCAGCCCCGGGGGGGGATTTGCCATCTACGAGCAGTACTTC. This encodes CASSPGGGFAIYEQYF.

The DNA for the CDR3 is TGTGCCAGCTCCGGACAGGAGACTAGCACAGATACGCAGTATTTT. It encodes CASSGQETSTDTQYF. The chain has TRBV18 and TRBJ2-3, with 7 positions matching TRBD1. Germline CDR1 KGHSH, CDR2 LQKENI. The CDR3 consists of 15 residues. J lost 0 bases, V lost 6 bases, and 6 bases had no gene match.

The chain uses TRBV30 and TRBJ1-6; tentatively, D is TRBD1 (6 bases). Trimming cost V 0 bases and J 9 bases, with 12 bases left between them. Germline CDR1 and CDR2: GTSNPN and SVGIG (reference sequence). There are 14 residues in the CDR3. DNA of the CDR3: TGTGCCTGGAGTGTAGGGCGGGGGCGTTCACCCCTCCACTTT. Residues: CAWSVGRGRSPLHF.

J is TRBJ1-5 and V is TRBV11-2; D unclear. The CDR3 has 13 residues. V was cut by 1 base and J by 4 bases, with 5 bases left in between. CDR1 SGHAT and CDR2 FQNNGV come from the germline V gene. In DNA form, the CDR3 reads TGTGCCAGCAGCTTAGGGGCAAATCAGCCCCAGCATTTT. It codes for CASSLGANQPQHF.

This sequence joins TRBV7-8 and TRBJ2-5, with 12 bases identical to TRBD2. There are 17 residues in the CDR3. The germline V gene has CDR1 SGHVS and CDR2 FQNEAQ. The junction had 6 bases not matched to a gene; V was cut back by 4 bases and J by 0 bases. The DNA of the CDR3 is TGTGCCAGCAGCTCAGGACTAGCGGGGAAATACCAAGAGACCCAGTACTTC. The encoded protein is CASSSGLAGKYQETQYF.

This rearrangement joins TRBV7-9 to TRBJ1-2, with D hard to call. Germline V CDR1 and CDR2: SEHNR, FQNEAQ (reference sequence). This CDR3 region has 13 residues. The ends were cut back, 2 bases at V and 4 bases at J, with 8 bases in the middle. CDR3 in amino acids: CASSLTPVYGYTF. Written as DNA, the CDR3 is TGTGCCAGCAGCTTAACGCCGGTCTATGGCTACACCTTC.

The V and J genes are TRBV2 and TRBJ2-1; D not resolved. This CDR3 is 11 amino acids long. From germline, CDR1 is SNHLY and CDR2 FYNNEI. V was trimmed by 7 bases and J by 2 bases, leaving 3 bases between them. DNA of the CDR3: TGTGCCAGCACAGCCTACAATGAGCAGTTCTTC. Protein: CASTAYNEQFF.

The gene calls are TRBV5-1 and TRBJ2-2, with 9 nucleotides matching TRBD2. This CDR3 spans 15 amino acids. Trimming at V came to 1 base and at J to 3 bases, leaving 1 base not matched to a gene. Germline V gene lookup returns CDR1 SGHRS and CDR2 YFSETQ. CDR3 nucleotide sequence: TGCGCCAGCAGCTTGCGGACTAGCGACACCGGGGAGCTGTTTTTT. Protein sequence: CASSLRTSDTGELFF.

The chain links TRBV18 to TRBJ2-3, with 9 bases matching TRBD2. Germline trimming cut 5 bases from V and 4 bases from J; bases unmatched to any gene: 13. Germline CDR1 is KGHSH and CDR2 is LQKENI. This CDR3 has 17 residues. In DNA, the CDR3 is TGTGCCAGCTCATCGTTTACGGGACTAGCCCAGCCAGATACGCAGTATTTT. Amino acids: CASSSFTGLAQPDTQYF.

This clone was picked up a small number of times. Within the sample, other DNA sequences also encode this same CDR3. This rearrangement joins TRBV7-8 to TRBJ2-2; 8 nucleotides align to TRBD2. The junction had 9 bases not matched to a gene; V was cut back by 8 bases and J by 7 bases. The CDR3 contains 14 residues. Germline V gene data show CDR1 as SGHVS and CDR2 as FQNEAQ. As DNA, the CDR3 is TGTGCCAGCCGAATCGGGGGGGTTCGCGGGGAGCTGTTTTTT. Translating it yields CASRIGGVRGELFF.

V usage is TRBV6-5 and J usage is TRBJ2-3; a weak D match, TRBD2 (7 bases). The germline V and J ends were trimmed by 6 bases and 6 bases, with 13 bases remaining between them. Germline CDR1 is MNHEY and CDR2 is SVGAGI. There are 13 residues in the CDR3. CDR3 amino acids: CASRKGGRDTQYF. The CDR3, as DNA: TGTGCCAGCAGAAAGGGGGGGCGGGATACGCAGTATTTT.

V gene TRBV15 combines with J gene TRBJ1-1; TRBD1 might be the D (5 bases). CDR1 is LNHNV and CDR2 is YYDKDF in the germline V gene (reference sequence). Deletions cut 0 bases from V and 5 bases from J, with 10 bases between. There are 14 residues in the CDR3. CDR3 residues: CATSRDRVGTEAFF. Here the CDR3 DNA reads TGTGCCACCAGCAGAGACAGGGTGGGAACTGAAGCTTTCTTT.

The chain is built from TRBV7-9 and TRBJ1-5; D is possibly TRBD1 (5 bases). Trimming removed 5 bases from V and 5 bases from J, with 13 bases in between. The CDR3 loop spans 14 amino acids. Looked up from germline, CDR1 is SEHNR and CDR2 is FQNEAQ (reference sequence). CDR3 DNA sequence: TGTGCCAGCAGCCGCGACAGTGGGGATCAGCCCCAGCATTTT. Translating it yields CASSRDSGDQPQHF.

The rearrangement joins TRBV2 to TRBJ2-7; D is ambiguous. Trimming took 3 bases from V and 9 from J, leaving 12 bases between them. The CDR3 extends over 12 amino acids. CDR1 and CDR2 (germline): SNHLY, FYNNEI. CDR3 coding DNA: TGTGCCAGCAGTGACGACGGAGTCGGGCAGTACTTC. This codes for CASSDDGVGQYF.

The chain joins TRBV7-9 to TRBJ2-7, with D perhaps matching TRBD1 (6 bases). The CDR3 is 16 residues long. Germline V gene sequence: CDR1 SEHNR, CDR2 FQNEAQ (reference sequence). With 5 bases removed from V and 5 bases from J, the gap between germline ends came to 22 bases. DNA for the CDR3: TGTGCCAGCAGCCCCGGCTTGGGCCAGGGGAACAACGAGCAGTACTTC. This sequence encodes CASSPGLGQGNNEQYF.

The rearrangement joins TRBV12-5 to TRBJ1-2; maybe TRBD1 (5 bases). V was cut by 1 base and J by 7 bases, with 13 bases left in between. The CDR3 extends over 14 amino acids. Germline CDR1 reads LGHNT; CDR2 reads FRNRAP. In DNA, the CDR3 is TGTGCTAGTGGTTTGGCGGCAGGGAATTCTGGCTACACCTTC. Translating gives CASGLAAGNSGYTF. Full variable domain (outside the CDR3, taken from reference TRBV12-5 and TRBJ1-2): DARVTQTPRHKVTEMGQEVTMRCQPILGHNTVFWYRQTMMQGLELLAYFRNRAPLDDSGMPKDRFSAEMPDATLATLKIQPSEPRDSAVYFCASGLAAGNSGYTFGSGTRLTVV.

This chain joins TRBV6-5 and TRBJ1-2; D gene uncertain. This CDR3 has 16 residues. With 2 bases removed from V and 6 bases from J, the gap between germline ends came to 19 bases. Germline loops: CDR1 MNHEY, CDR2 SVGAGI. CDR3 in amino acids: CASSYGSVRRQDGYTF. In DNA, the CDR3 is TGTGCCAGCAGTTACGGTTCAGTAAGACGGCAGGATGGCTACACCTTC.

The chain recombines TRBV9 with TRBJ2-7, with D possibly being TRBD2 (6 bases). The CDR3 extends over 12 amino acids. Germline V lookup: CDR1 SGDLS, CDR2 YYNGEE. Between the trimmed V and J ends, which lost 4 bases and 4 bases, there was a span of 9 bases. The CDR3 loop is CASSFGGYEQYF. CDR3 in DNA: TGTGCCAGCAGCTTTGGAGGGTACGAGCAGTACTTC. The full variable domain, completed using reference TRBV9 and TRBJ2-7, is DSGVTQTPKHLITATGQRVTLRCSPRSGDLSVYWYQQSLDQGLQFLIQYYNGEERAKGNILERFSAQQFPDLHSELNLSSLELGDSALYFCASSFGGYEQYFGPGTRLTVT.